These T cell receptor beta chains were read from a single sample in a study of CD8 T cells in Susac syndrome. TCRdb processed the immunoSEQ multiplex PCR reads anew with MiXCR; each CDR3 protein has one entry. In the table there are about 140,000 distinct CDR3 sequences, roughly 94% of which are singletons. The material sequenced was CD4+ T cells from PBMCs. These receptors all stem from a human donor with Susac syndrome. Both conserved end residues are part of each CDR3. Fields, in order: clone size, D gene, J gene, V gene, CDR3 DNA, CDR3 protein. A D gene is named only where the DNA matches it firmly. The listing skips clone size in some rows; elsewhere it reads once, few, many or a size class.

once TRBD2 TRBJ2-2 TRBV12-3/TRBV12-4 TGTGCCAGCAACCTAGCGGGGGGGAACACCGGGGAGCTGTTTTTT CASNLAGGNTGELFF
- - TRBJ2-2 TRBV5-1 TGCGCCAGCAGGCCAGCGAGGACCGGGGAGCTGTTTTTT CASRPARTGELFF
- TRBD2 TRBJ2-1 TRBV6-1 TGTGCCAGCAGTAGCCTGAGCGGGGGGGCCTACAATGAGCAGTTCTTC CASSSLSGGAYNEQFF
once TRBD2 TRBJ2-1 TRBV4-1 TGCGCCAGCAGCCAAGTCCTCTTACTAGCGGGGGCACGCAATGAGCAGTTCTTC CASSQVLLLAGARNEQFF
- - TRBJ2-3 TRBV4-2 TGTGCCAGCAGCCAAGGGGGGCTAAGCACAGATACGCAGTATTTT CASSQGGLSTDTQYF
few - TRBJ2-7 TRBV20-1 TGCAGTGCTTCACTCCCCCGAGGCAGTTACGAGCAGTACTTC CSASLPRGSYEQYF
- TRBD1 TRBJ2-7 TRBV5-1 TGCGCCAGCAGCCCCGGGGGGACAGGGACGTCCTACGAGCAGTACTTC CASSPGGTGTSYEQYF
- TRBD2 TRBJ2-1 TRBV30 TGTGCCTGGAGTCCCGGGACTAGCGGGGGGCAGTTCTTC CAWSPGTSGGQFF
- - TRBJ1-1 TRBV12-3/TRBV12-4 TGTGCCAGCAGTCTCAGTGGGGTCGCTGAAGCTTTCTTT CASSLSGVAEAFF
- - TRBJ2-3 TRBV6-4 TGTGCCAGCAGTGACAGCGGCGAGTCAGATACGCAGTATTTT CASSDSGESDTQYF
- - TRBJ2-3 TRBV20-1 TGCAGTGCTAGCCGTAGCACAGATACGCAGTATTTT CSASRSTDTQYF
- TRBD1 TRBJ1-2 TRBV12-3/TRBV12-4 TGTGCCAGCAGTCGTTCCGGGACAGGGGGCCTTGGCTACACCTTC CASSRSGTGGLGYTF
once TRBD2 TRBJ2-7 TRBV27 TGTGCCAGCAGTATAAGGACTAGCGGGCCCTACGAGCAGTACTTC CASSIRTSGPYEQYF
few TRBD1 TRBJ2-5 TRBV12-3/TRBV12-4 TGTGCCAGCAGTCGGACAGGGCGAGAGACCCAGTACTTC CASSRTGRETQYF
- TRBD2 TRBJ2-1 TRBV7-2 TGTGCCAGCAGCGAACGACTAGCGGGGGGAACCTACAATGAGCAGTTCTTC CASSERLAGGTYNEQFF
- - TRBJ1-5 TRBV28 TGTGCCAGCAGCCCATCCACGCCCCAGCATTTT CASSPSTPQHF
- - TRBJ2-2 TRBV15 TGTGCCACCAGCAGAGATCCAAGAGGATTCGGCGGGGAGCTGTTTTTT CATSRDPRGFGGELFF
once TRBD2 TRBJ2-3 TRBV27 TGTGCCAGCAACCTCGGGACTAGCGGCACAGATACGCAGTATTTT CASNLGTSGTDTQYF
- TRBD2 TRBJ2-2 TRBV2 TGTGCCAGCAGTGAAGCGAGGGTAGCGGGTAACACCGGGGAGCTGTTTTTT CASSEARVAGNTGELFF
- - TRBJ2-7 TRBV21-1 TGTGCCAGCAGCAAAAGCCAGGGCGAGTACTTC CASSKSQGEYF
- TRBD2 TRBJ2-1 TRBV6-1 TGTGCCAGCAGCCCAGGACTAGCGGGGGAGAGCTCCTACAATGAGCAGTTCTTC CASSPGLAGESSYNEQFF